Listed here are 25 T cell receptor beta chains from one sample, sequenced in a study of radiotherapy plus CTLA-4 blockade in lung cancer. Generated by immunoSEQ multiplex PCR, the TCRdb table keeps only in-frame clones and is missing some. The data hold 90,000 to 100,000 clones, with around 74% observed a single time. The sequences come from peripheral blood, collected from a patient treated with radiotherapy plus ipilimumab. These receptors originate from a human donor with non-small cell lung cancer who had a partial response to radiotherapy plus ipilimumab. Some clones in this sample may be carry-over from other donors' samples.

As regards this clone: Sequence at one end of the junction differs from germline and may be a read error. This chain links TRBV19 with TRBJ2-5, with a weak D call TRBD2 (6 bases). CDR1 and CDR2 (germline): LNHDA, SQIVND (reference sequence). The CDR3 spans 15 residues. The CDR3 loop is CASSTGVAGREAQYF. The CDR3, as DNA: TGTGCCAGTAGTACGGGTGTTGCGGGGAGAGAGGCCCAGTACTTC. Full variable domain (remainder filled in from reference TRBV19 and TRBJ2-5): DGGITQSPKYLFRKEGQNVTLSCEQNLNHDAMYWYRQDPGQGLRLIYYSQIVNDFQKGDIAEGYSVSREKKESFPLTVTSAQKNPTAFYLCASSTGVAGREAQYFGPGTRLLVL.

This chain connects TRBV7-7 to TRBJ2-5, with 9 bases lining up with TRBD1. The V gene's germline CDR1 is SSHAT and CDR2 FNYEAQ (reference sequence). The CDR3 length is 15 residues. V was pared by 5 bases and J by 5 bases, with 9 bases of the junction left unmatched. This CDR3 is CASSLKGQGSETQYF. CDR3 sequence (DNA): TGTGCCAGCAGCCTCAAGGGACAGGGATCGGAGACCCAGTACTTC.

This sequence joins TRBV13 and TRBJ2-1; a possible D gene is TRBD1 (5 bases). The germline V gene encodes CDR1 PRHDT and CDR2 FYEKMQ (reference sequence). V was shortened by 7 bases and J by 5 bases, with 9 bases between the two germline ends. The CDR3 totals 12 residues. The CDR3 spells CASKAGNNEQFF. In DNA, the CDR3 is TGTGCCAGCAAGGCAGGGAACAATGAGCAGTTCTTC.

This chain links TRBV28 with TRBJ1-5; no reliable D call. The CDR3 covers 13 residues. Trimming took off 11 bases at V and 10 bases at J, with 21 bases between the two ends. The germline V gene has CDR1 MDHEN and CDR2 SYDVKM. The CDR3 loop is CASWEGEFGPQHF. The CDR3 DNA follows: TGTGCCTCGTGGGAGGGAGAATTTGGACCCCAGCATTTT.

Only one count was recorded for this clone. This chain connects TRBV5-1 to TRBJ2-5, with 9 bases that match TRBD2. Looked up from germline, CDR1 is SGHRS and CDR2 is YFSETQ. The CDR3 spans 15 residues. The V segment lost 0 bases and the J segment 3 bases; nucleotides outside the gene matches: 3. The CDR3 DNA is TGCGCCAGCAGCTTGGGACTAGCGGCAAAAGAGACCCAGTACTTC. It encodes CASSLGLAAKETQYF.

This rearrangement joins TRBV7-9 to TRBJ2-1; D is unresolved. The germline V gene encodes CDR1 SEHNR and CDR2 FQNEAQ (reference sequence). V dropped 5 bases and J dropped 9 bases, with 14 bases sitting between them. The CDR3 sequence is 13 residues long. CDR3 residues: CASSPSPGSEQFF. The CDR3 nucleotides read TGTGCCAGCAGCCCCAGCCCGGGTAGTGAGCAGTTCTTC. Variable domain in full (rest from reference TRBV7-9 and TRBJ2-1): DTGVSQNPRHKITKRGQNVTFRCDPISEHNRLYWYRQTLGQGPEFLTYFQNEAQLEKSRLLSDRFSAERPKGSFSTLEIQRTEQGDSAMYLCASSPSPGSEQFFGPGTRLTVL.

This sequence joins TRBV27 and TRBJ2-3; 11 bases are shared with TRBD2. Germline trimming cut 6 bases from V and 6 bases from J; bases unmatched to any gene: 11. From germline, CDR1 is MNHEY and CDR2 SMNVEV (reference sequence). The length of the CDR3 is 16 residues. The CDR3 loop reads CASRRSSGGYADTQYF. The DNA for the CDR3 is TGTGCCAGCAGGAGGTCTAGCGGGGGGTACGCGGATACGCAGTATTTT.

The V call is TRBV5-1, the J call TRBJ2-3, with 10 positions matching TRBD2. J gave up 4 bases and V 3 bases, and 8 bases lay outside the gene matches. Germline CDR1 is SGHRS and CDR2 is YFSETQ. CDR3 length: 16 residues. DNA for the CDR3: TGCGCCAGCAGCTCCCAGTTAGCGGGAGGATCAGATACGCAGTATTTT. Its translation is CASSSQLAGGSDTQYF.

Remarks on this clone: Other DNA sequences of this sample code for an identical CDR3. The CDR3 coding sequence is TGTGCCAGCAGCGTAGCTGGCACCAACACCGGGGAGCTGTTTTTT. This codes for CASSVAGTNTGELFF. This chain links TRBV9 with TRBJ2-2; D unresolved. V was shortened by 0 bases and J by 2 bases, with 8 bases between the two germline ends. Germline V gives CDR1 SGDLS, CDR2 YYNGEE. This CDR3 comprises 15 residues.

This clone was observed once. The chain links TRBV7-9 to TRBJ1-1, with TRBD1 as a possible D gene (5 bases). Germline V gene data show CDR1 as SEHNR and CDR2 as FQNEAQ (reference sequence). The CDR3 runs 16 residues. Trimming pared 5 bases from V and 1 base from J, leaving 17 bases between. The CDR3 DNA is TGTGCCAGCAGCCCCCCGATAGGGGCCGCGAACACTGAAGCTTTCTTT. Residues: CASSPPIGAANTEAFF.

The V and J genes are TRBV5-1 and TRBJ1-4; D possibly corresponds to TRBD1 (6 bases). Trimming pared 0 bases from V and 5 bases from J, leaving 8 bases between. CDR3 size: 14 residues. The germline CDR1 and CDR2 sequences are SGHRS and YFSETQ. CDR3 loop: CASSLGTGNEKLFF. The CDR3 coding sequence is TGCGCCAGCAGCTTGGGCACAGGGAATGAAAAACTGTTTTTT.

The gene calls are TRBV5-1 and TRBJ1-1; perhaps TRBD1 as D (5 bases). This CDR3 comprises 14 residues. V was trimmed by 0 bases and J by 0 bases, leaving 6 bases between them. CDR1 is SGHRS and CDR2 is YFSETQ in the germline V gene. CDR3 loop: CASSLGQMNTEAFF. The CDR3 bases are TGCGCCAGCAGCTTGGGACAGATGAACACTGAAGCTTTCTTT.

The genes are TRBV28 and TRBJ1-2; tentatively, D is TRBD1 (6 bases). The V gene lost 6 bases and the J gene lost 5 bases, with 16 bases spanning the gap. This CDR3 contains 14 residues. Germline assignment: CDR1 MDHEN and CDR2 SYDVKM. The DNA of the CDR3 is TGTGCCAGCAGCTTTTATAGGACAGTTTATGGCTACACCTTC. Translation gives CASSFYRTVYGYTF.

The chain combines TRBV7-2 with TRBJ1-6; D not resolved. V lost 1 base and J 6 bases, leaving 10 bases between the germline ends. Germline lookup yields CDR1 SGHTA and CDR2 FQGNSA. This CDR3 contains 15 residues. CDR3 in DNA: TGTGCCAGCAGCTTAGTTCGGGAAAGTAATTCACCCCTCCACTTT. As protein: CASSLVRESNSPLHF. Full variable domain (missing parts from reference TRBV7-2 and TRBJ1-6): GAGVSQSPSNKVTEKGKDVELRCDPISGHTALYWYRQSLGQGLEFLIYFQGNSAPDKSGLPSDRFSAERTGGSVSTLTIQRTQQEDSAVYLCASSLVRESNSPLHFGNGTRLTVT.

The genes are TRBV5-1 and TRBJ2-3; no reliable D call. Trimming left V 1 base short and J 4 bases short, with 4 bases between. This CDR3 is built from 12 residues. Germline V CDR1 and CDR2: SGHRS, YFSETQ. In nucleotides, the CDR3 is TGCGCCAGCAGCTTGCATGCAGATACGCAGTATTTT. It specifies CASSLHADTQYF.

This clone was seen only a few times. The chain employs TRBV7-2 and TRBJ2-7; 7 nucleotides align to TRBD1. This CDR3 contains 14 residues. The V and J ends lost 5 bases and 0 bases, in that order; junction bases with no gene match: 4. Germline CDR1 and CDR2: SGHTA and FQGNSA. This CDR3 is CASSTRQGSYEQYF. Written as DNA, the CDR3 is TGTGCCAGCAGCACGAGACAGGGCTCCTACGAGCAGTACTTC.

The genes are TRBV6-1 and TRBJ2-7; D might be TRBD1 (6 bases). This CDR3 contains 15 residues. The V end was cut by 3 bases, the J end by 6 bases, with 18 bases between. Looked up from germline, CDR1 is MNHNS and CDR2 is SASEGT. The CDR3 sequence: CASSDRLGGVGEQYF. The CDR3 DNA sequence: TGTGCCAGCAGTGACCGTTTAGGGGGAGTCGGCGAGCAGTACTTC.

The chain recombines TRBV19 with TRBJ1-4; D call uncertain. The CDR3 has 15 amino acids. CDR1 LNHDA and CDR2 SQIVND come from the germline V gene (reference sequence). The V gene lost 1 base and the J gene lost 7 bases, with 13 bases spanning the gap. CDR3 nucleotides: TGTGCCAGTAGTATAGCCGGAGGACGGGGTGAAAAACTGTTTTTT. Its protein product is CASSIAGGRGEKLFF.

This chain connects TRBV28 to TRBJ1-1; D is perhaps TRBD1 (6 bases). This CDR3 has 15 residues. The V gene's germline CDR1 is MDHEN and CDR2 SYDVKM. The V and J ends lost 3 bases and 0 bases respectively, with 11 bases between them. CDR3 in DNA: TGTGCCAGCAGTTTGATTGGACAGTTGAACACTGAAGCTTTCTTT. Protein sequence: CASSLIGQLNTEAFF.

This clone was observed many times. The rearrangement joins TRBV6-6 to TRBJ1-6; a possible D gene is TRBD1 (6 bases). Germline V gene data show CDR1 as MNHNY and CDR2 as SVGAGI (reference sequence). This CDR3 has 14 residues. The V end lost 4 bases, the J end lost 9 bases, and 13 bases lay between the germline ends. CDR3 amino acids: CASSLGGAGSPLHF. CDR3 nucleotides: TGTGCCAGCAGTTTGGGGGGGGCTGGTTCACCCCTCCACTTT.

The chain recombines TRBV19 with TRBJ1-2; D gene unclear. Germline CDR1 LNHDA, CDR2 SQIVND (reference sequence). V was trimmed by 1 base and J by 8 bases, leaving 14 bases between them. The CDR3 runs to 14 residues. CDR3 in DNA: TGTGCCAGTAGTATAGGACCGGGGATTGCGGGCTACACCTTC. Translation gives CASSIGPGIAGYTF.

This clone was observed a handful of times. The chain is built from TRBV28 and TRBJ1-2; the match to TRBD1 covers 8 bases. The V gene's germline CDR1 is MDHEN and CDR2 SYDVKM. V lost 9 bases, J lost 7 bases, and 10 bases stayed unmatched. The CDR3 extends over 13 amino acids. The CDR3 protein is CASGQGSRAGYTF. The CDR3 nucleotides are TGTGCCAGTGGACAGGGTAGCCGTGCTGGCTACACCTTC.

The J gene is TRBJ2-2, the V gene TRBV28; TRBD1 matches at 8 bases. This CDR3 is 16 amino acids long. Looked up from germline, CDR1 is MDHEN and CDR2 is SYDVKM. The V gene end was trimmed by 3 bases and the J gene end by 7 bases; junction bases not matched to a gene: 10. The CDR3 nucleotides are TGTGCCAGCAGTTTTCGCCTCAGGGGGCAGGGCGGGGAGCTGTTTTTT. As protein: CASSFRLRGQGGELFF.

The V gene is TRBV11-2, the J gene TRBJ1-6; possible D gene TRBD1, 5 bases. Germline CDR1 and CDR2: SGHAT and FQNNGV. The germline V and J ends were trimmed by 5 bases and 7 bases, with 21 bases remaining between them. This CDR3 has 17 amino acids. The CDR3 sequence: CASSPIGRARGNSPLHF. The CDR3 DNA reads as TGTGCCAGCAGCCCAATTGGCAGGGCGCGGGGGAATTCACCCCTCCACTTT.

The rearrangement uses TRBV19 and TRBJ1-4, with 8 nucleotides matching TRBD1. The CDR3 covers 14 residues. Germline lookup yields CDR1 LNHDA and CDR2 SQIVND (reference sequence). V gave up 4 bases and J gave up 8 bases; unmatched junction bases: 6. The CDR3 nucleotides are TGTGCCAGTAGTAGGACAGGGAAGGGCGAAAAACTGTTTTTT. Translating it yields CASSRTGKGEKLFF.